This T cell receptor (beta chain) stems from a study of cytomegalovirus exposure and HLA in healthy donors. Study-wide results and caveats: Sequencing depth across donors, presence/absence analyses assumed, was roughly uniform.

The PCR contained 60 Vbeta and 13 Jbeta primers. The method was immunoSEQ multiplex PCR; TCRdb's version includes in-frame clones alone and lacks a portion of them. In the table there are 100,000 to 150,000 clones, roughly four fifths of which are singletons. Participants comprised healthy donors of bone marrow. This clone appeared a single time. Its matching antigen is unknown. Per germline, CDR1 DFQATT and CDR2 SNEGSKA (reference sequence). This CDR3 spans 10 amino acids. The germline V and J ends were trimmed by 1 base and 7 bases, with 2 bases remaining between them. Specimen: PBMCs. The source is a male donor in good health and CMV-seronegative. V usage is TRBV20-1 and J usage is TRBJ2-1; unclear D gene. The DNA for the CDR3 is TGCAGTGCTAGAGCGAATGAGCAGTTCTTC. The encoded protein is CSARANEQFF.